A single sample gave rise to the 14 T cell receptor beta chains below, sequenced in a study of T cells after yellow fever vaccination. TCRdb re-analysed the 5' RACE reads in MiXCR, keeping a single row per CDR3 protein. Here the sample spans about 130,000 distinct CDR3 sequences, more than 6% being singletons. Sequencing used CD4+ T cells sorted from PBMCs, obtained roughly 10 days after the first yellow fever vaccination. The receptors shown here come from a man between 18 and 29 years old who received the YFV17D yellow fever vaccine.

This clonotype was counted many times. The CDR3 DNA is TGTGCCAGCAGCCAAGGGGTGAACGATCAGCCCCAGCATTTT. It yields the protein CASSQGVNDQPQHF. The gene calls are TRBV3-1 and TRBJ1-5, with unresolved D. Germline CDR1 LGHDT, CDR2 YNNKEL (reference sequence). The CDR3 contains 14 residues. V was trimmed by 1 base and J by 5 bases, leaving 9 bases between them.

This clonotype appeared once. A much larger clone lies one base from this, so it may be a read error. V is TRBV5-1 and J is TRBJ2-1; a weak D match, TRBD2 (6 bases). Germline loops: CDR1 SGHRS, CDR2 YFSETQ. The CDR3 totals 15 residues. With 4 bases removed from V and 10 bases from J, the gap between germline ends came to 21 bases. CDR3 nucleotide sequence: TGCGCCAGCAGCGTGACTGGCGGGGAGCGGAGAGAGCAGTTCTTC. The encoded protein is CASSVTGGERREQFF. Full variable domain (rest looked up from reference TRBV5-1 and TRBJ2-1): KAGVTQTPRYLIKTRGQQVTLSCSPISGHRSVSWYQQTPGQGLQFLFEYFSETQRNKGNFPGRFSGRQFSNSRSEMNVSTLELGDSALYLCASSVTGGERREQFFGPGTRLTVL.

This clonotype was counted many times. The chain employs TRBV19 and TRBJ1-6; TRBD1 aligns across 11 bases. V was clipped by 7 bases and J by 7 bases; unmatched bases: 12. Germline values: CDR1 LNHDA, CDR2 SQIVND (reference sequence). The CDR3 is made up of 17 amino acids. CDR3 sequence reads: CASKMGGQGDWNSPLHF. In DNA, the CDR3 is TGTGCCAGTAAAATGGGGGGACAGGGGGATTGGAATTCACCCCTCCACTTT.

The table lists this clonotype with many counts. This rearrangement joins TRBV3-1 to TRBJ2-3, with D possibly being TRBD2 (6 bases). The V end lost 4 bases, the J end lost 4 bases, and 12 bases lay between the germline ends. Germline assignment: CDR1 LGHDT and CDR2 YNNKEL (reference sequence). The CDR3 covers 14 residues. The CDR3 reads CASSRSEGPDTQYF. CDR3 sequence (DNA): TGTGCCAGCAGCCGGTCGGAGGGCCCAGATACGCAGTATTTT.

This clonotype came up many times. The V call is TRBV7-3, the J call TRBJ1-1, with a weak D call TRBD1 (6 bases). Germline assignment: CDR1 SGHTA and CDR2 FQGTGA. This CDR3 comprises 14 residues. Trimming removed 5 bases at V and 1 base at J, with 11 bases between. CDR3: CASSPQGRNTEAFF. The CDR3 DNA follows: TGTGCCAGCAGCCCCCAGGGGCGGAACACTGAAGCTTTCTTT.

The CDR3 spells CASSYGRSGPLHF. The CDR3, as DNA: TGTGCCAGCAGTTACGGTCGTTCTGGGCCCCTCCACTTT. The chain recombines TRBV6-6 with TRBJ1-6; D not resolved. The CDR3 is made up of 13 amino acids. Germline values: CDR1 MNHNY, CDR2 SVGAGI (reference sequence). V shed 2 bases and J shed 13 bases, with 12 bases lying between them.

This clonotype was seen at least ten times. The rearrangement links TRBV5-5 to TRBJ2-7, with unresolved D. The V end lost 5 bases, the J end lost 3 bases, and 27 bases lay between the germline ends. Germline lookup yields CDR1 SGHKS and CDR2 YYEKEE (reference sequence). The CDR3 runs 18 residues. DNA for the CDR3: TGTGCCAGCAGTCGTACCACTCCCAGTTCCCAGGCTAACTACGAGCAGTACTTC. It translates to CASSRTTPSSQANYEQYF.

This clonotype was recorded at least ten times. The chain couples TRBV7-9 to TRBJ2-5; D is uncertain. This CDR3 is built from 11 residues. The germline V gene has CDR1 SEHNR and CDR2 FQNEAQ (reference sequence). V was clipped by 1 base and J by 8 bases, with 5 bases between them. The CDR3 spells CASSLEGTQYF. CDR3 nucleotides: TGTGCCAGCAGCTTAGAGGGTACCCAGTACTTC.

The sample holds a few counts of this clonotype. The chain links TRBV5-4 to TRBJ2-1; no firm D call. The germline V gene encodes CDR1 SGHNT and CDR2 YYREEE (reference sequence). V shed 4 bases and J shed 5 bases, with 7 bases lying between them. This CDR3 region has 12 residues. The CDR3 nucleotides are TGTGCCAGCAGCCATACTAACAATGAGCAGTTCTTC. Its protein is CASSHTNNEQFF.

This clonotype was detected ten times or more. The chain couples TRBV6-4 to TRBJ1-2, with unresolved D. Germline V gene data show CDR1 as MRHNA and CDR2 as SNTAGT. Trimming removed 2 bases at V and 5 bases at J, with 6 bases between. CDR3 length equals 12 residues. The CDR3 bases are TGTGCCAGCAGTGACGAGGATTATGGCTACACCTTC. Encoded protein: CASSDEDYGYTF.

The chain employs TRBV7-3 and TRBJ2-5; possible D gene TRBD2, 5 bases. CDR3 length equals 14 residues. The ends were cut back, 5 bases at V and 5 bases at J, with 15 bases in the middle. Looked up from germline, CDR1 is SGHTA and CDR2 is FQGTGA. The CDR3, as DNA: TGTGCCAGCAGCCGGGAATTCCCGGCCGAGACCCAGTACTTC. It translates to CASSREFPAETQYF.

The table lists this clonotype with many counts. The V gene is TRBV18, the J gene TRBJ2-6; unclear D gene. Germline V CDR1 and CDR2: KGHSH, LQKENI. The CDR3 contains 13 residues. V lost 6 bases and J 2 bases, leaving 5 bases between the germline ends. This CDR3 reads CASSPTGANVLTF. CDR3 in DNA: TGTGCCAGCTCTCCTACTGGGGCCAACGTCCTGACTTTC.

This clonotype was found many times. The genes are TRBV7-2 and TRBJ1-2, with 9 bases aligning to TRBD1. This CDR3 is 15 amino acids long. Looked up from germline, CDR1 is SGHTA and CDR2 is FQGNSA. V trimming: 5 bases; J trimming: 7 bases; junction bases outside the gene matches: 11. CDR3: CASSRWDRVFLGYTF. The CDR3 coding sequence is TGTGCCAGCAGCCGCTGGGACAGGGTCTTCCTTGGCTACACCTTC. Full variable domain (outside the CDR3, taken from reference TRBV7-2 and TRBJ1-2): GAGVSQSPSNKVTEKGKDVELRCDPISGHTALYWYRQSLGQGLEFLIYFQGNSAPDKSGLPSDRFSAERTGGSVSTLTIQRTQQEDSAVYLCASSRWDRVFLGYTFGSGTRLTVV.

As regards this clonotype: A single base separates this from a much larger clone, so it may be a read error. CDR3: CASSPSNEETQYF. Here the CDR3 DNA reads TGTGCCAGCAGTCCGTCAAACGAAGAGACCCAGTACTTC. The chain couples TRBV11-2 to TRBJ2-5; D ambiguous. V was clipped by 6 bases and J by 3 bases, with 11 bases between them. Germline CDR1 and CDR2: SGHAT and FQNNGV. The CDR3 contains 13 residues. Using reference TRBV11-2 and TRBJ2-5 for the parts outside the CDR3, the full variable domain is EAGVAQSPRYKIIEKRQSVAFWCNPISGHATLYWYQQILGQGPKLLIQFQNNGVVDDSQLPKDRFSAERLKGVDSTLKIQPAKLEDSAVYLCASSPSNEETQYFGPGTRLLVL.